This T cell receptor (beta chain) was observed in a study of control samples from healthy donors and cancer patients. Profiled with immunoSEQ multiplex PCR; TCRdb holds only in-frame clones, not every one. Among about 120,000 clones, 70% to 90% were seen once, and the ten largest hold 2.9%. The TCR sequence derives from a man in his sixties in good health. Sequencing was done on a sample of blood.

The chain's CDR3 is CASSLGQPDEQYF. DNA of the CDR3: TGTGCCAGCAGTTTGGGACAGCCGGACGAGCAGTACTTC. V and J are TRBV12-3 or TRBV12-4 and TRBJ2-7, with 7 bases aligning to TRBD1. V dropped 3 bases and J dropped 5; count of bases not matched to a gene: 4. The CDR3 has 13 amino acids.